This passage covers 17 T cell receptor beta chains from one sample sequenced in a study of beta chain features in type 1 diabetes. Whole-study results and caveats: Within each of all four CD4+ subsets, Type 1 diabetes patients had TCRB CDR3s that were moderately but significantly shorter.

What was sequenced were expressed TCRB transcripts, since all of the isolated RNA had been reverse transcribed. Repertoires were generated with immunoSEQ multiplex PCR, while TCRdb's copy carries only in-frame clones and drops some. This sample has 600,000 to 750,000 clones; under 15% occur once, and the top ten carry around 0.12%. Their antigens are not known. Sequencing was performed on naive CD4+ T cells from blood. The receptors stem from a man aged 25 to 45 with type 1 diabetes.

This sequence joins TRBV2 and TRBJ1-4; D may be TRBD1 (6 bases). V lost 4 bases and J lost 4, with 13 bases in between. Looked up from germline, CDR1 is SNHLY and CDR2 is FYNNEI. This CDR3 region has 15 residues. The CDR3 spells CASSAEGGYNEKLFF. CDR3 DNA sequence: TGTGCCAGCAGTGCCGAGGGGGGGTATAATGAAAAACTGTTTTTT.

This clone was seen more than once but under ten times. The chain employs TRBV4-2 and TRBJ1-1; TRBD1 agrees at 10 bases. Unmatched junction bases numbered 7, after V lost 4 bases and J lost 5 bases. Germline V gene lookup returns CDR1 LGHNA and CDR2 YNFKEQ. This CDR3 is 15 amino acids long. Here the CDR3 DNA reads TGTGCCAGCAGCCCGTTGCCGGACAGGGGGACTGAAGCTTTCTTT. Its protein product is CASSPLPDRGTEAFF.

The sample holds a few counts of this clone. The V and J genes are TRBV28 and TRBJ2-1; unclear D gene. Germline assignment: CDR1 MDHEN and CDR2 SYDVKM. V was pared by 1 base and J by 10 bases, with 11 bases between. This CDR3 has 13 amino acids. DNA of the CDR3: TGTGCCAGCAGTTTATCTCCGTCCGTCGAGCAGTTCTTC. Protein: CASSLSPSVEQFF. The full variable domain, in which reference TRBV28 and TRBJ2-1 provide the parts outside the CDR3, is DVKVTQSSRYLVKRTGEKVFLECVQDMDHENMFWYRQDPGLGLRLIYFSYDVKMKEKGDIPEGYSVSREKKERFSLILESASTNQTSMYLCASSLSPSVEQFFGPGTRLTVL.

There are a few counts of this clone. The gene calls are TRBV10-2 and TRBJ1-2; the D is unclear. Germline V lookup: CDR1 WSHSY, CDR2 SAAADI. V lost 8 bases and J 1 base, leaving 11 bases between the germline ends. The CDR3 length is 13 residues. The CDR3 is CASSPVVNYGYTF. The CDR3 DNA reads TGCGCCAGCTCCCCGGTGGTTAACTATGGCTACACCTTC.

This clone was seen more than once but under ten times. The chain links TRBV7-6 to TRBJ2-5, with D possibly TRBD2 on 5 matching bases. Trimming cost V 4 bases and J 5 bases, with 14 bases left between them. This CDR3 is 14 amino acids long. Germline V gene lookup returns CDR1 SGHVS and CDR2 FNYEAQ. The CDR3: CASSSTRMGETQYF. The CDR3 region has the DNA TGTGCCAGCAGCTCCACTAGGATGGGGGAGACCCAGTACTTC.

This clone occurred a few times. CDR3 residues: CASSFSRGNVLTF. The CDR3 DNA reads TGTGCCAGCAGCTTTTCAAGGGGCAACGTCCTGACTTTC. V and J are TRBV7-2 and TRBJ2-6, with a weak D call TRBD1 (5 bases). Germline V CDR1 and CDR2: SGHTA, FQGNSA. Trimming removed 3 bases at V and 9 bases at J, with 9 bases between. The CDR3 loop spans 13 amino acids.

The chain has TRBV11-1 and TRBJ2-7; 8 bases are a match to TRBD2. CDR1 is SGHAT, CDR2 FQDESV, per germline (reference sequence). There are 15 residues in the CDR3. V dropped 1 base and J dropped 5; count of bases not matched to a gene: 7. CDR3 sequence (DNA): TGTGCCAGCAGCTTAGAGGTAGCGGGGATGGACGAGCAGTACTTC. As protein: CASSLEVAGMDEQYF.

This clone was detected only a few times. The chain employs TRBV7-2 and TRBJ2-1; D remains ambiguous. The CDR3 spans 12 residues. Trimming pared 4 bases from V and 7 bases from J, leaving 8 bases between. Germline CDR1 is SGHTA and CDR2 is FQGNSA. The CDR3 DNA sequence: TGTGCCAGCAGCTCAAAGCCGAATGAGCAGTTCTTC. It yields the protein CASSSKPNEQFF.

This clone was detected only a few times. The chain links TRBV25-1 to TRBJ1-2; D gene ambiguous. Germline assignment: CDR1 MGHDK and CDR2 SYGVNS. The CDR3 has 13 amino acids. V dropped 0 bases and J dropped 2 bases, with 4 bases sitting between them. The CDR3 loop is CASSEYENYGYTF. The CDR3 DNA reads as TGTGCCAGCAGTGAATATGAAAACTATGGCTACACCTTC.

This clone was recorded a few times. The CDR3 DNA sequence: TGTGCCAGCAGCGAATCCGGGACGGCCATGGGTGAGCAGTACTTC. Translated: CASSESGTAMGEQYF. The chain links TRBV7-2 to TRBJ2-7; the D gene could be TRBD1 or TRBD2 (5 bases each). The CDR3 totals 15 residues. Germline loops: CDR1 SGHTA, CDR2 FQGNSA. Trimming removed 5 bases at V and 7 bases at J, with 21 bases between.

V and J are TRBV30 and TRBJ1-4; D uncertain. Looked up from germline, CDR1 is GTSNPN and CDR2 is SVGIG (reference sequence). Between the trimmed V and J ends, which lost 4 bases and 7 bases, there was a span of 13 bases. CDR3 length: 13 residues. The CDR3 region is CAWTYNIGEKLFF. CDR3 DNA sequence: TGTGCCTGGACTTATAATATCGGTGAAAAACTGTTTTTT. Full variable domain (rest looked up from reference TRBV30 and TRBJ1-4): SQTIHQWPATLVQPVGSPLSLECTVEGTSNPNLYWYRQAAGRGLQLLFYSVGIGQISSEVPQNLSASRPQDRQFILSSKKLLLSDSGFYLCAWTYNIGEKLFFGSGTQLSVL.

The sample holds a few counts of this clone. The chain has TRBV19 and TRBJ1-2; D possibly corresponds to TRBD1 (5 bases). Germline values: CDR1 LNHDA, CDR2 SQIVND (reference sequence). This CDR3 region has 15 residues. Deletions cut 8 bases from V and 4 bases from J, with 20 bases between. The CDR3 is CASGIGVLFGYGYTF. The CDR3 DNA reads TGTGCCAGTGGGATAGGGGTTTTGTTTGGCTATGGCTACACCTTC.

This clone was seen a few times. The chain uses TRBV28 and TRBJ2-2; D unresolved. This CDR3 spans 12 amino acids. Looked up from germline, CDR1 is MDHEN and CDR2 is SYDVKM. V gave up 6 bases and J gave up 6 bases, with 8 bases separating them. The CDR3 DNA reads TGTGCCAGCAGAGAAGTTGCCGGGGAGCTGTTTTTT. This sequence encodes CASREVAGELFF.

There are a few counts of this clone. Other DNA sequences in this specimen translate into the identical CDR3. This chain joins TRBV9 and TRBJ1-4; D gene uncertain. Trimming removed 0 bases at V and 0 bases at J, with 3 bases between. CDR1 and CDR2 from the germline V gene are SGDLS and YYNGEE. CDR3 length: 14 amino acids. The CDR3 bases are TGTGCCAGCAGCGTAGCGCCAACTAATGAAAAACTGTTTTTT. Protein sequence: CASSVAPTNEKLFF. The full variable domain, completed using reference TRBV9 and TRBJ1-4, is DSGVTQTPKHLITATGQRVTLRCSPRSGDLSVYWYQQSLDQGLQFLIQYYNGEERAKGNILERFSAQQFPDLHSELNLSSLELGDSALYFCASSVAPTNEKLFFGSGTQLSVL.

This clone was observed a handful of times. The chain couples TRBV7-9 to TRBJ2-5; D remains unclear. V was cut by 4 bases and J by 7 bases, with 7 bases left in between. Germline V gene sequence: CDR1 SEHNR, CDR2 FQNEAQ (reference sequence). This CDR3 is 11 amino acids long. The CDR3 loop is CASSSRSTQYF. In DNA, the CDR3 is TGTGCCAGCAGCTCCAGGTCGACCCAGTACTTC.

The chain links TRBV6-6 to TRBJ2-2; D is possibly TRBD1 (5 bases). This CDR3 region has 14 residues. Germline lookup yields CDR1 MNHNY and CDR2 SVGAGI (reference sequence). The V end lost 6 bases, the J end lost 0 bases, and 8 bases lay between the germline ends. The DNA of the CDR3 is TGTGCCAGCAGCACGACAGCGAACACCGGGGAGCTGTTTTTT. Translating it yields CASSTTANTGELFF.

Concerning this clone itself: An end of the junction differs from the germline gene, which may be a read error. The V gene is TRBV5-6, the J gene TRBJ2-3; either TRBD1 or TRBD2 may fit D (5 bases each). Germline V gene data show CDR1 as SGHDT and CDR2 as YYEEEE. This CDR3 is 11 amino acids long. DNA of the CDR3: TGTGCCAGCAGCCGGGACGGCGGGTTGCGATTT. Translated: CASSRDGGLRF.